One sample yielded the 31 T cell receptor beta chains listed below, sequenced in a study of blood T cell repertoires in COVID-19. Data came from immunoSEQ multiplex PCR; TCRdb stores just in-frame clones and leaves some out. In the table there are 250,000 or so clones, more than 80% of which are singletons. Sequenced sample: PBMCs or T cells enriched from blood (not recorded which). These receptors were obtained from a young woman with acute COVID-19.

The J gene is TRBJ2-2, the V gene TRBV7-3; the D gene is possibly TRBD1 (5 bases). CDR3 length: 14 residues. V was pared by 2 bases and J by 2 bases, with 6 bases between. From germline, CDR1 is SGHTA and CDR2 FQGTGA. CDR3 nucleotides: TGTGCCAGCAGCTTAGGACAAAACACCGGGGAGCTGTTTTTT. Translated: CASSLGQNTGELFF.

This clone was seen only once. The chain uses TRBV29-1 and TRBJ2-7, with D possibly matching TRBD1 (7 bases). Trimming took 4 bases from V and 5 from J, leaving 12 bases between them. CDR1 SQVTM and CDR2 ANQGSEA come from the germline V gene. The CDR3 consists of 12 residues. Written as DNA, the CDR3 is TGCAGCGTTGGGCAGGGGGGCGACGAGCAGTACTTC. It yields the protein CSVGQGGDEQYF.

The CDR3, as DNA: TGTGCCACCAGTGATTTGCCCCGTGACAATGAGCAGTTCTTC. It specifies CATSDLPRDNEQFF. The chain uses TRBV24-1 and TRBJ2-1, with D unresolved. Per the germline V gene, CDR1 is KGHDR and CDR2 is SFDVKD. V shed 0 bases and J shed 5 bases, with 7 bases lying between them. This CDR3 is built from 14 residues.

The CDR3 reads CASSLGRDTEAFF. Written as DNA, the CDR3 is TGTGCCAGCAGCCTGGGGAGAGACACTGAAGCTTTCTTT. V is TRBV14 and J is TRBJ1-1, with no clear D. The CDR3 extends over 13 amino acids. Between the trimmed V and J ends, which lost 4 bases and 3 bases, there was a span of 9 bases. Germline loops: CDR1 SGHDN, CDR2 FVKESK.

The V gene is TRBV2, the J gene TRBJ2-7; D is ambiguous. Germline V gene data show CDR1 as SNHLY and CDR2 as FYNNEI. V lost 5 bases and J 9 bases, leaving 11 bases between the germline ends. This CDR3 is 11 amino acids long. The DNA for the CDR3 is TGTGCCAGCAGTTTAGAGGTCGGGCAGTACTTC. It codes for CASSLEVGQYF.

The V call is TRBV2, the J call TRBJ2-2; 8 bases line up with TRBD2. Trimming cost V 9 bases and J 5 bases; bases outside gene matches: 8. This CDR3 spans 14 amino acids. Per the germline V gene, CDR1 is SNHLY and CDR2 is FYNNEI. The CDR3 nucleotides read TGTGCCAGACGAGCGGGAGAGGTTACCGGGGAGCTGTTTTTT. Translating gives CARRAGEVTGELFF. Full variable domain (rest looked up from reference TRBV2 and TRBJ2-2): EPEVTQTPSHQVTQMGQEVILRCVPISNHLYFYWYRQILGQKVEFLVSFYNNEISEKSEIFDDQFSVERPDGSNFTLKIRSTKLEDSAMYFCARRAGEVTGELFFGEGSRLTVL.

V is TRBV27 and J is TRBJ2-1; D possibly corresponds to TRBD1 (5 bases). Trimming left V 5 bases short and J 7 bases short, with 15 bases between. Germline CDR1 and CDR2: MNHEY and SMNVEV (reference sequence). This CDR3 is built from 14 residues. The CDR3 coding sequence is TGTGCCAGCAGTCAGGACCATTCAGGGAATGAGCAGTTCTTC. It codes for CASSQDHSGNEQFF.

The V and J genes are TRBV12-3 or TRBV12-4 and TRBJ1-5; possible D gene TRBD1, 5 bases. This CDR3 region has 13 residues. Trimming stripped 3 bases from V and 7 bases from J, with 10 bases between. CDR3 residues: CASSFAGRQPQHF. The CDR3 bases are TGTGCCAGCAGTTTCGCAGGGCGGCAGCCCCAGCATTTT.

V is TRBV19 and J is TRBJ2-1, with TRBD2 matching 9 bases. Unmatched junction bases numbered 11, after V lost 5 bases and J lost 6 bases. This CDR3 has 16 amino acids. The germline V gene has CDR1 LNHDA and CDR2 SQIVND (reference sequence). CDR3 amino acids: CASSPGTSPIPNEQFF. CDR3 sequence (DNA): TGTGCCAGTAGTCCCGGGACTAGCCCCATTCCCAATGAGCAGTTCTTC.

This rearrangement joins TRBV4-1 to TRBJ2-5; 10 bases are a match to TRBD2. Trimming cost V 3 bases and J 3 bases; bases outside gene matches: 4. The CDR3 runs 15 residues. The germline V gene encodes CDR1 MGHRA and CDR2 YSYEKL. The CDR3 DNA is TGCGCCAGCAGCCACCCTAGCGGGAGAAAAGAGACCCAGTACTTC. Translation: CASSHPSGRKETQYF.

This clone occurred a few times. The CDR3 is CASSRGLAGDFGELFF. The CDR3, as DNA: TGCGCCAGCAGCCGTGGACTAGCGGGAGATTTCGGGGAGCTGTTTTTT. This chain uses TRBV4-3 with TRBJ2-2; 13 nucleotides line up with TRBD2. Germline values: CDR1 LGHNA, CDR2 YSLEER. CDR3 size: 16 residues. Trimming at V came to 4 bases and at J to 7 bases, leaving 6 bases not matched to a gene.

This clone was seen only once. This sequence joins TRBV7-9 and TRBJ2-7; 7 nucleotides agree with TRBD2. Germline V gene sequence: CDR1 SEHNR, CDR2 FQNEAQ (reference sequence). This CDR3 comprises 16 residues. Trimming removed 3 bases from V and 2 bases from J; junction bases left unmatched: 10. The CDR3 DNA follows: TGTGCCAGCAGCTTCGGGGCCCTAGCGGACACCTACGAGCAGTACTTC. Its translation: CASSFGALADTYEQYF. The complete variable domain, with remaining parts taken from reference TRBV7-9 and TRBJ2-7, reads DTGVSQNPRHKITKRGQNVTFRCDPISEHNRLYWYRQTLGQGPEFLTYFQNEAQLEKSRLLSDRFSAERPKGSFSTLEIQRTEQGDSAMYLCASSFGALADTYEQYFGPGTRLTVT.

J is TRBJ2-2 and V is TRBV6-5, with D maybe TRBD1 (8 bases). Germline CDR1 reads MNHEY; CDR2 reads SVGAGI. Trimming stripped 10 bases from V and 4 bases from J, with 19 bases between. This CDR3 contains 15 residues. The CDR3 reads CATTGQGGSTGELFF. The CDR3 nucleotides read TGTGCCACCACAGGACAGGGCGGGAGCACCGGGGAGCTGTTTTTT.

The rearrangement joins TRBV6-5 to TRBJ1-6; 7 positions agree with TRBD1. The CDR3 totals 13 residues. Germline trimming cut 7 bases from V and 7 bases from J; bases unmatched to any gene: 4. In germline, CDR1 is MNHEY, CDR2 SVGAGI. The CDR3 here is CASKSTGNSPLHF. The DNA for the CDR3 is TGTGCCAGCAAATCGACAGGGAATTCACCCCTCCACTTT.

The rearrangement uses TRBV28 and TRBJ2-7, with unresolved D. This CDR3 region has 13 residues. V shed 9 bases and J shed 4 bases, with 16 bases lying between them. CDR1 MDHEN and CDR2 SYDVKM come from the germline V gene. The CDR3 region is CASDGVAGYEQYF. In DNA, the CDR3 is TGTGCCAGTGATGGAGTAGCCGGTTACGAGCAGTACTTC. The complete variable domain, with remaining parts taken from reference TRBV28 and TRBJ2-7, reads DVKVTQSSRYLVKRTGEKVFLECVQDMDHENMFWYRQDPGLGLRLIYFSYDVKMKEKGDIPEGYSVSREKKERFSLILESASTNQTSMYLCASDGVAGYEQYFGPGTRLTVT.

The chain carries TRBV1 and TRBJ2-1; TRBD2 is the table's D call, not checked against the DNA. TRBV1 counts as a pseudogene. The CDR3 loop spans 15 amino acids. The CDR3 spells CTREERGISYNEQFF. In nucleotides, the CDR3 is TGCACCAGAGAGGAGCGGGGGATCTCCTACAATGAGCAGTTCTTC.

The chain has TRBV2 and TRBJ2-7; 10 bases fit TRBD2. The CDR3 spans 16 residues. CDR1 SNHLY and CDR2 FYNNEI come from the germline V gene. V was clipped by 1 base and J by 6 bases; unmatched bases: 9. CDR3 residues: CASSEDSGRPKGEQYF. In nucleotides, the CDR3 is TGTGCCAGCAGTGAAGATAGCGGGAGGCCTAAGGGCGAGCAGTACTTC.

The V and J genes are TRBV4-2 and TRBJ2-7; 11 bases fit TRBD2. CDR3 length: 15 amino acids. Unmatched junction bases numbered 8, after V lost 4 bases and J lost 6 bases. CDR1 and CDR2 from the germline V gene are LGHNA and YNFKEQ. In DNA, the CDR3 is TGTGCCAGCAGCCCAAGCACTAGCGGGAGTCGCGAGCAGTACTTC. Protein: CASSPSTSGSREQYF.

The V call is TRBV27, the J call TRBJ1-1; D is possibly TRBD1 (5 bases). Per germline, CDR1 MNHEY and CDR2 SMNVEV (reference sequence). V dropped 1 base and J dropped 1 base, with 13 bases sitting between them. CDR3 length equals 16 residues. CDR3 region: CASSLLAAGGNTEAFF. CDR3 nucleotide sequence: TGTGCCAGCAGTTTATTGGCGGCGGGGGGGAACACTGAAGCTTTCTTT.

This chain links TRBV2 with TRBJ1-1; 8 positions agree with TRBD1. Germline CDR1 SNHLY, CDR2 FYNNEI. After removal of 8 bases from V and 5 bases from J, the junction contained 13 bases not matched to a gene. This CDR3 contains 15 residues. As DNA, the CDR3 is TGTGCCAGCGGGGGACAGGTGGTTGCAGGAACTGAAGCTTTCTTT. It encodes CASGGQVVAGTEAFF. Full variable domain (outside the CDR3, taken from reference TRBV2 and TRBJ1-1): EPEVTQTPSHQVTQMGQEVILRCVPISNHLYFYWYRQILGQKVEFLVSFYNNEISEKSEIFDDQFSVERPDGSNFTLKIRSTKLEDSAMYFCASGGQVVAGTEAFFGQGTRLTVV.

The chain combines TRBV28 with TRBJ1-5; D not resolved. V was pared by 6 bases and J by 3 bases, with 9 bases between. CDR3 length: 13 residues. The germline CDR1 and CDR2 sequences are MDHEN and SYDVKM. CDR3 bases: TGTGCCAGCAGCCACAGAAACAATCAGCCCCAGCATTTT. It encodes CASSHRNNQPQHF. The variable domain in full, completed from reference TRBV28 and TRBJ1-5, reads DVKVTQSSRYLVKRTGEKVFLECVQDMDHENMFWYRQDPGLGLRLIYFSYDVKMKEKGDIPEGYSVSREKKERFSLILESASTNQTSMYLCASSHRNNQPQHFGDGTRLSIL.

V is TRBV30 and J is TRBJ1-5, with D perhaps TRBD1 (6 bases). V lost 2 bases and J 9 bases, leaving 11 bases between the germline ends. Germline CDR1 GTSNPN, CDR2 SVGIG (reference sequence). This CDR3 is 12 amino acids long. CDR3 loop: CAWSPGAGPQHF. CDR3 DNA sequence: TGTGCCTGGAGTCCAGGGGCCGGGCCCCAGCATTTT.

The CDR3 loop is CASSPDSFSGRSDTQYF. The CDR3, as DNA: TGTGCCAGCAGTCCTGACTCGTTTAGCGGGAGGTCGGATACGCAGTATTTT. The chain joins TRBV7-2 to TRBJ2-3; 10 bases fit TRBD2. Losses at the gene ends were 6 bases for V and 6 bases for J; bases not matched to a gene: 15. The germline CDR1 and CDR2 sequences are SGHTA and FQGNSA. The length of the CDR3 is 17 residues.

This chain joins TRBV5-6 and TRBJ2-5; 7 bases are a match to TRBD2. Germline CDR1 reads SGHDT; CDR2 reads YYEEEE. J gave up 5 bases and V 1 base, and 11 bases lay outside the gene matches. This CDR3 contains 16 residues. The DNA of the CDR3 is TGTGCCAGCAGCTTGTGGTTGGCGGGAGCAGGGGAGACCCAGTACTTC. It codes for CASSLWLAGAGETQYF.

This clone turned up a few times. The chain recombines TRBV5-6 with TRBJ2-2; TRBD2 agrees at 8 bases. Trimming at V came to 3 bases and at J to 4 bases, leaving 8 bases not matched to a gene. The CDR3 is 16 residues long. CDR1 and CDR2 (germline): SGHDT, YYEEEE. In DNA form, the CDR3 reads TGTGCCAGCAGCTCGATGGCGGGAGGAGTCACCGGGGAGCTGTTTTTT. Residues: CASSSMAGGVTGELFF.

The V and J genes are TRBV27 and TRBJ1-1, with D possibly matching TRBD1 (5 bases). CDR1 and CDR2 from the germline V gene are MNHEY and SMNVEV (reference sequence). Trimming pared 0 bases from V and 2 bases from J, leaving 10 bases between. This CDR3 contains 15 residues. The CDR3 is CASSLSSTVNTEAFF. The DNA for the CDR3 is TGTGCCAGCAGTTTATCCTCGACAGTTAACACTGAAGCTTTCTTT.

This chain joins TRBV2 and TRBJ1-2; the match to TRBD1 covers 12 bases. This CDR3 contains 14 residues. J lost 7 bases, V lost 6 bases, and 6 bases had no gene match. Germline CDR1 is SNHLY and CDR2 is FYNNEI. The CDR3 coding sequence is TGTGCCAGCAGAGCCGGGACAGGGGGCTTTGGCTACACCTTC. Its translation is CASRAGTGGFGYTF.

This rearrangement joins TRBV28 to TRBJ2-7; tentatively, D is TRBD2 (6 bases). The CDR3 contains 15 residues. Trimming stripped 2 bases from V and 2 bases from J, with 13 bases between. Germline V gives CDR1 MDHEN, CDR2 SYDVKM. CDR3 sequence reads: CASSLTGVGTYEQYF. The CDR3 DNA is TGTGCCAGCAGTTTAACGGGGGTTGGGACCTACGAGCAGTACTTC.

V usage is TRBV19 and J usage is TRBJ1-4; D remains ambiguous. V was shortened by 3 bases and J by 6 bases, with 8 bases between the two germline ends. This CDR3 has 13 residues. CDR1 and CDR2 from the germline V gene are LNHDA and SQIVND (reference sequence). The CDR3 coding sequence is TGTGCCAGTAGTATTCGGAGGGATGAAAAACTGTTTTTT. Translating it yields CASSIRRDEKLFF.

This clone occurred once. The genes are TRBV7-6 and TRBJ2-7; 11 nucleotides align to TRBD1. Germline-derived CDR1 and CDR2 are SGHVS and FNYEAQ. V was pared by 5 bases and J by 3 bases, with 9 bases of the junction left unmatched. The CDR3 covers 16 residues. DNA for the CDR3: TGTGCCAGCAGCCAATCGGGGACAGGGGGACTCTACGAGCAGTACTTC. Translation gives CASSQSGTGGLYEQYF.

The rearrangement uses TRBV6-6 and TRBJ2-7; tentatively, D is TRBD2 (8 bases). V was cut by 5 bases and J by 4 bases, with 24 bases left in between. Germline V gene lookup returns CDR1 MNHNY and CDR2 SVGAGI (reference sequence). The CDR3 is made up of 17 amino acids. DNA of the CDR3: TGTGCCAGCAGTCCTTATCGTAGTAGCGGGACAGAATACGAGCAGTACTTC. As protein: CASSPYRSSGTEYEQYF.